The 32 T cell receptor beta chains below all came from one sample that was sequenced in a study of CD8 T cells in Susac syndrome. Roughly 0.45 to 1 ug RNA was reverse transcribed with random hexamers. TCRdb reprocessed the immunoSEQ multiplex PCR reads with MiXCR, giving one entry per CDR3 protein. The sample gives some 170,000 distinct CDR3 sequences, 94% of which show up once; about 0.09% is in the top ten. The sequencing sample was made of CD4+ T cells from PBMCs. These TCRs come from a human donor with multiple sclerosis.

This sequence joins TRBV9 and TRBJ2-3; D might be TRBD1 (5 bases). Germline values: CDR1 SGDLS, CDR2 YYNGEE. V lost 5 bases and J lost 4, with 17 bases in between. The CDR3 is 15 residues long. The CDR3 nucleotides are TGTGCCAGCAGTCCGTTCGCGCAGGGCTCAGATACGCAGTATTTT. Translation: CASSPFAQGSDTQYF.

The chain combines TRBV12-3 or TRBV12-4 with TRBJ2-1; TRBD1 or TRBD2 may be the D gene (5 bases each). Trimming removed 6 bases from V and 9 bases from J, with 15 bases in between. This CDR3 has 13 residues. The CDR3 region has the DNA TGTGCCAGCAGCCTGCAGGGAGCCGGTGAGCAGTTCTTC. Translating it yields CASSLQGAGEQFF.

The rearrangement links TRBV9 to TRBJ2-4; the D call may be TRBD1 or TRBD2 (5 bases each). Germline V lookup: CDR1 SGDLS, CDR2 YYNGEE. Trimming pared 4 bases from V and 2 bases from J, leaving 16 bases between. This CDR3 is 16 amino acids long. CDR3 residues: CASSPRGTWTKNIQYF. The CDR3, as DNA: TGTGCCAGCAGCCCTAGAGGGACGTGGACCAAAAACATTCAGTACTTC.

As regards this clonotype: At one of its ends the junction is not consistent with the germline gene, which may arise from a read error. The CDR3 nucleotides read TGTGCCAGCAGTTTATGGGGTGCCTCGTTTTTC. Encoded protein: CASSLWGASFF. The chain uses TRBV28 and TRBJ2-7, with D unresolved. The CDR3 runs 11 residues. CDR1 is MDHEN and CDR2 is SYDVKM in the germline V gene.

CDR3 protein: CASRPTTGGAGGYTF. DNA of the CDR3: TGTGCCAGCAGGCCCACAACAGGGGGCGCTGGGGGCTACACCTTC. This chain uses TRBV6-6 with TRBJ1-2; 9 bases are shared with TRBD1. Germline lookup yields CDR1 MNHNY and CDR2 SVGAGI (reference sequence). CDR3 length: 15 amino acids. The J segment lost 8 bases and the V segment lost 6 bases, leaving 13 bases of the junction unmatched.

J is TRBJ2-2 and V is TRBV20-1; TRBD2 agrees at 7 bases. Germline values: CDR1 DFQATT, CDR2 SNEGSKA (reference sequence). The CDR3 has 14 residues. J gave up 6 bases and V 1 base, and 5 bases lay outside the gene matches. Written as DNA, the CDR3 is TGCAGTGCTAGAGGGGAGGGACGGGCCGGGGAGCTGTTTTTT. The encoded protein is CSARGEGRAGELFF.

This chain uses TRBV4-2 with TRBJ1-5; TRBD1 agrees at 10 bases. This CDR3 has 18 amino acids. Germline trimming cut 4 bases from V and 0 bases from J; bases unmatched to any gene: 9. CDR1 LGHNA and CDR2 YNFKEQ come from the germline V gene. CDR3 sequence reads: CASSRSTGGEDSNQPQHF. The CDR3 bases are TGTGCCAGCAGCCGGTCGACAGGGGGCGAGGATAGCAATCAGCCCCAGCATTTT.

The CDR3 sequence: CASTPLQNTGELFF. The CDR3 region has the DNA TGTGCCAGTACTCCTCTCCAAAACACCGGGGAGCTGTTTTTT. The chain is built from TRBV9 and TRBJ2-2; D unclear. The V gene's germline CDR1 is SGDLS and CDR2 YYNGEE. V was cut by 8 bases and J by 2 bases, with 13 bases left in between. The CDR3 contains 14 residues. The full variable domain, its missing parts supplied by reference TRBV9 and TRBJ2-2, is DSGVTQTPKHLITATGQRVTLRCSPRSGDLSVYWYQQSLDQGLQFLIQYYNGEERAKGNILERFSAQQFPDLHSELNLSSLELGDSALYFCASTPLQNTGELFFGEGSRLTVL.

The chain uses TRBV5-6 and TRBJ2-7; D is unclear. There are 14 residues in the CDR3. Trimming took off 3 bases at V and 2 bases at J, with 12 bases between the two ends. From germline, CDR1 is SGHDT and CDR2 YYEEEE. DNA for the CDR3: TGTGCCAGCAGCTCGATAGAGAGCACCTACGAGCAGTACTTC. This gives the protein CASSSIESTYEQYF.

V gene TRBV23-1 combines with J gene TRBJ1-1; possibly TRBD1 for D (5 bases). TRBV23-1 is identified as an open reading frame with a role that is uncertain. V lost 0 bases to trimming and J lost 4 bases, with 18 bases between them. This CDR3 region has 17 residues. CDR3 DNA sequence: TGCGCCAGCAGTCAATCTACAGTGGGCAGGGAGGGCACTGAAGCTTTCTTT. This gives the protein CASSQSTVGREGTEAFF.

This rearrangement joins TRBV2 to TRBJ2-3; unclear D gene. The CDR3 has 11 residues. Trimming pared 9 bases from V and 5 bases from J, leaving 9 bases between. CDR1 and CDR2 from the germline V gene are SNHLY and FYNNEI. CDR3 DNA sequence: TGTGCCAGACGCACGGGAGATACGCAGTATTTT. It specifies CARRTGDTQYF.

The chain links TRBV6-5 to TRBJ2-5, with D uncertain. Trimming cost V 0 bases and J 2 bases, with 10 bases left between them. Germline CDR1 and CDR2: MNHEY and SVGAGI. The CDR3 sequence is 15 residues long. CDR3 region: CASSYSAAQQETQYF. DNA of the CDR3: TGTGCCAGCAGTTACTCGGCGGCGCAACAAGAGACCCAGTACTTC.

This rearrangement joins TRBV20-1 to TRBJ1-2, with 7 bases lining up with TRBD1. The CDR3 runs to 15 residues. V trimming: 3 bases; J trimming: 3 bases; junction bases outside the gene matches: 10. The germline V gene encodes CDR1 DFQATT and CDR2 SNEGSKA (reference sequence). Here the CDR3 reads CSASPMTGPDYGYTF. CDR3 nucleotide sequence: TGCAGTGCTAGCCCGATGACAGGGCCCGACTATGGCTACACCTTC.

The CDR3 region has the DNA TGTGCCAGCAGTGGTGCCCCGGGACAGGGGGACGGGGCCAACGTCCTGACTTTC. This encodes CASSGAPGQGDGANVLTF. The chain is built from TRBV2 and TRBJ2-6; 11 bases fit TRBD1. Germline V gene data show CDR1 as SNHLY and CDR2 as FYNNEI. The CDR3 runs to 18 residues. V shed 4 bases and J 4 bases; nucleotides not matched to a gene: 9.

This chain uses TRBV24-1 with TRBJ2-5; D is unclear. Germline V gene lookup returns CDR1 KGHDR and CDR2 SFDVKD. The CDR3 has 12 residues. With 4 bases removed from V and 2 bases from J, the gap between germline ends came to 4 bases. The CDR3, as DNA: TGTGCCACCAGTGACCGGCAAGAGACCCAGTACTTC. Its protein is CATSDRQETQYF.

V and J are TRBV24-1 and TRBJ1-4, with TRBD1 identical over 9 bases. J lost 7 bases, V lost 3 bases, and 5 bases had no gene match. CDR3 size: 15 residues. CDR1 and CDR2 from the germline V gene are KGHDR and SFDVKD. The CDR3: CATSDNTGQGEKLFF. DNA of the CDR3: TGTGCCACCAGTGATAATACGGGACAGGGTGAAAAACTGTTTTTT.

This clonotype was found once. V and J are TRBV18 and TRBJ2-7, with D possibly matching TRBD2 (6 bases). Trimming took off 4 bases at V and 3 bases at J, with 10 bases between the two ends. The CDR3 sequence is 13 residues long. Germline values: CDR1 KGHSH, CDR2 LQKENI. The CDR3 loop reads CASSRREDYEQYF. CDR3 nucleotides: TGTGCCAGCTCACGAAGGGAGGACTACGAGCAGTACTTC.

This chain joins TRBV11-3 and TRBJ1-1, with a weak D call TRBD1 (5 bases). The CDR3 sequence is 14 residues long. CDR1 is SGHNT and CDR2 is YENEEA in the germline V gene. The germline V and J ends were trimmed by 4 bases and 3 bases, with 12 bases remaining between them. Here the CDR3 DNA reads TGTGCCAGCAGCTCACAGGCGTCGGACACTGAAGCTTTCTTT. It yields the protein CASSSQASDTEAFF.

The chain has TRBV6-2 or TRBV6-3 and TRBJ2-1, with D possibly TRBD2 on 6 matching bases. This CDR3 region has 16 residues. The V end lost 4 bases, the J end lost 0 bases, and 13 bases lay between the germline ends. Per germline, CDR1 MNHEY and CDR2 SVGEGT. DNA for the CDR3: TGTGCCAGCAGTTCTTGGGGGGAGTCCTCCTACAATGAGCAGTTCTTC. Protein product: CASSSWGESSYNEQFF.

V and J are TRBV30 and TRBJ1-2, with 8 bases that match TRBD1. Germline CDR1 reads GTSNPN; CDR2 reads SVGIG (reference sequence). This CDR3 is built from 11 residues. The V gene end was trimmed by 6 bases and the J gene end by 8 bases; junction bases not matched to a gene: 5. The DNA for the CDR3 is TGTGCCTGCTCCAGGGGGCTCGGCTACACCTTC. As protein: CACSRGLGYTF.

This chain's CDR3 is CASSLRGQGAEKLFF. The CDR3 coding sequence is TGTGCCAGCAGCTTAAGAGGCCAGGGGGCCGAAAAACTGTTTTTT. V gene TRBV7-6 combines with J gene TRBJ1-4, with 8 bases aligning to TRBD1. CDR1 and CDR2 (germline): SGHVS, FNYEAQ. Trimming cost V 2 bases and J 8 bases; bases outside gene matches: 7. The CDR3 is 15 amino acids.

The rearrangement links TRBV20-1 to TRBJ2-4; D remains unclear. V dropped 3 bases and J dropped 6 bases, with 6 bases sitting between them. Per germline, CDR1 DFQATT and CDR2 SNEGSKA (reference sequence). CDR3 size: 11 residues. CDR3 DNA: TGCAGTGCTAGTCCCTTAAACATTCAGTACTTC. This gives the protein CSASPLNIQYF.

The rearrangement uses TRBV30 and TRBJ1-1; D is perhaps TRBD1 (5 bases). The CDR3 length is 14 residues. CDR1 and CDR2 from the germline V gene are GTSNPN and SVGIG (reference sequence). Trimming pared 7 bases from V and 2 bases from J, leaving 17 bases between. DNA of the CDR3: TGTGCCTACATACCTTTCGACAGAAACACTGAAGCTTTCTTT. Translated: CAYIPFDRNTEAFF.

The J gene is TRBJ1-1, the V gene TRBV4-1, with TRBD1 matching over 9 bases. V lost 3 bases and J lost 3; bases outside the gene matches: 14. The germline V gene encodes CDR1 MGHRA and CDR2 YSYEKL. This CDR3 has 18 amino acids. The chain's CDR3 is CASSHPLTGQGMDTEAFF. CDR3 nucleotides: TGCGCCAGCAGCCATCCCTTAACGGGACAGGGTATGGACACTGAAGCTTTCTTT.

The CDR3 bases are TGTGCCAGCACCCCCCAGACAGGGAACACTGAAGCTTTCTTT. It codes for CASTPQTGNTEAFF. The genes are TRBV12-3 or TRBV12-4 and TRBJ1-1; D might be TRBD1 (6 bases). The V end was cut by 7 bases, the J end by 1 base, with 13 bases between. CDR3 length equals 14 residues.

The rearrangement uses TRBV12-3 or TRBV12-4 and TRBJ2-2, with D unclear. Trimming stripped 3 bases from V and 4 bases from J, with 6 bases between. The CDR3 is 13 amino acids. The CDR3 DNA reads TGTGCCAGCAGTTTGGGTTTCACCGGGGAGCTGTTTTTT. The encoded protein is CASSLGFTGELFF.

V is TRBV25-1 and J is TRBJ2-4; either TRBD1 or TRBD2 may supply D (5 bases each). Deletions cut 3 bases from V and 6 bases from J, with 18 bases between. The length of the CDR3 is 16 residues. Germline loops: CDR1 MGHDK, CDR2 SYGVNS. This CDR3 reads CASSDAGQGAVNIQYF. DNA of the CDR3: TGTGCCAGCAGTGATGCGGGCCAAGGGGCGGTAAACATTCAGTACTTC. Based on the CDR3 plus reference TRBV25-1 and TRBJ2-4, the full variable domain is EADIYQTPRYLVIGTGKKITLECSQTMGHDKMYWYQQDPGMELHLIHYSYGVNSTEKGDLSSESTVSRIRTEHFPLTLESARPSHTSQYLCASSDAGQGAVNIQYFGAGTRLSVL.

This chain joins TRBV20-1 and TRBJ2-3; 8 bases line up with TRBD2. This CDR3 comprises 15 residues. V lost 3 bases and J lost 1; bases outside the gene matches: 6. Germline V gives CDR1 DFQATT, CDR2 SNEGSKA (reference sequence). In nucleotides, the CDR3 is TGCAGTGCTAGTGAAGCGGGAGCTGGCACAGATACGCAGTATTTT. This codes for CSASEAGAGTDTQYF.

This rearrangement joins TRBV20-1 to TRBJ2-3, with 9 nucleotides matching TRBD2. Losses at the gene ends were 5 bases for V and 4 bases for J; bases not matched to a gene: 7. The germline V gene has CDR1 DFQATT and CDR2 SNEGSKA (reference sequence). CDR3 length: 14 amino acids. As DNA, the CDR3 is TGCAGTGCTGAAGCGGGAGGCAGGGCAGATACGCAGTATTTT. The encoded protein is CSAEAGGRADTQYF.

The chain recombines TRBV3-1 with TRBJ2-3, with D unclear. V was clipped by 1 base and J by 6 bases, with 11 bases between them. The germline gives CDR1 LGHDT, CDR2 YNNKEL (reference sequence). The CDR3 spans 14 residues. The CDR3 loop reads CASSQGSGPDTQYF. CDR3 DNA sequence: TGTGCCAGCAGCCAAGGATCTGGGCCGGATACGCAGTATTTT.

The rearrangement uses TRBV20-1 and TRBJ2-5; maybe TRBD2 (6 bases). CDR3 length equals 14 residues. V lost 1 base and J 5 bases, leaving 14 bases between the germline ends. Per the germline V gene, CDR1 is DFQATT and CDR2 is SNEGSKA (reference sequence). CDR3 sequence: CSARVGSEGETQYF. The DNA for the CDR3 is TGCAGTGCTAGAGTAGGATCGGAGGGTGAGACCCAGTACTTC.

The genes are TRBV27 and TRBJ2-2; 7 nucleotides agree with TRBD1. CDR1 and CDR2 (germline): MNHEY, SMNVEV (reference sequence). This CDR3 is 15 amino acids long. Germline trimming cut 7 bases from V and 3 bases from J; bases unmatched to any gene: 8. This CDR3 reads CASTPTGPYTGELFF. The CDR3 DNA sequence: TGTGCCAGCACTCCGACAGGGCCTTACACCGGGGAGCTGTTTTTT.